What follows are 10 T cell receptor beta chains derived from one specimen sequenced in a study of CXCR3-negative and CXCR3-positive naive CD8 T cells. Study outcomes and limitations: CXCR3-expressing naive cells carried TRB CDR3s more hydrophobic than those of CXCR3-negative naive cells.

Antigens for these TCRs are unknown. UMI labels and 5' RACE were used to prepare the TRB cDNA libraries. Each CDR3 protein gets one entry in TCRdb, which reprocessed the 5' RACE reads and gives no DNA. The sample totals 120,000 or so distinct CDR3 sequences; its top ten clones hold 0.5% to 0.75%. What was sequenced was naive CXCR3+ CD8+ T cells from blood. The subset was: CD45RO-CCR7+CD27+CD95- naive CD8+ T cells expressing CXCR3 (TNR3+). These receptor sequences come from a human donor in good health. Some clones in this sample may be carry-over from other donors' samples.

CDR3 residues: CATSDPAGTGTEQYF. The chain carries TRBV24-1 and TRBJ2-7; checking the TCRdb D call of TRBD1 is not possible without DNA. The germline V gene encodes CDR1 KGHDR and CDR2 SFDVKD. The CDR3 runs to 15 residues.

The V and J genes are TRBV2 and TRBJ1-6; the TRBD1 assignment by TCRdb is unverifiable without DNA. CDR1 and CDR2 (germline): SNHLY, FYNNEI. The length of the CDR3 is 13 residues. The CDR3: CASRDRKTSPLHF.

The rearrangement links TRBV10-3 to TRBJ2-7. CDR1 is ENHRY and CDR2 is SYGVKD in the germline V gene. The CDR3 is 14 residues long. The CDR3 here is CAISESGRTYEQYF.

The CDR3 sequence: CASILGGSGEQYF. The chain recombines TRBV13 with TRBJ2-7; the TRBD1 assignment by TCRdb is unverifiable without DNA. The CDR3 is made up of 13 amino acids. Germline V CDR1 and CDR2: PRHDT, FYEKMQ (reference sequence).

This chain connects TRBV11-3 to TRBJ1-1; TCRdb designates TRBD1, a call that cannot be tested without DNA. Per the germline V gene, CDR1 is SGHNT and CDR2 is YENEEA. The CDR3 runs 12 residues. The chain's CDR3 is CASSLEQGEAFF.

The chain employs TRBV27 and TRBJ1-1; as DNA is missing, the TRBD1 call by TCRdb cannot be tested. The CDR3 length is 15 residues. CDR1 is MNHEY, CDR2 SMNVEV, per germline (reference sequence). CDR3: CASSLSPQGNTEAFF.

The chain carries TRBV2 and TRBJ2-5; the TRBD1 assignment by TCRdb is unverifiable without DNA. The length of the CDR3 is 13 residues. The germline gives CDR1 SNHLY, CDR2 FYNNEI. CDR3 amino acids: CATLGRGLETQYF. Complete variable domain (other parts from reference TRBV2 and TRBJ2-5): EPEVTQTPSHQVTQMGQEVILRCVPISNHLYFYWYRQILGQKVEFLVSFYNNEISEKSEIFDDQFSVERPDGSNFTLKIRSTKLEDSAMYFCATLGRGLETQYFGPGTRLLVL.

The chain recombines TRBV19 with TRBJ2-7; TCRdb returns TRBD2, unconfirmable since there is no DNA. The CDR3 consists of 15 residues. Germline V gene lookup returns CDR1 LNHDA and CDR2 SQIVND (reference sequence). CDR3 amino acids: CASSLRPGGSYEQYF.

This rearrangement joins TRBV10-3 to TRBJ2-7; TCRdb names TRBD1, which stays unverified in the absence of DNA. Germline CDR1 and CDR2: ENHRY and SYGVKD. This CDR3 has 15 amino acids. CDR3 loop: CAIMGDRDSFGEQYF.

V and J are TRBV29-1 and TRBJ2-7; the TRBD1 assignment by TCRdb is unverifiable without DNA. Germline values: CDR1 SQVTM, CDR2 ANQGSEA. CDR3 length: 16 amino acids. CDR3 loop: CSVEDPGQGTSYEQYF.